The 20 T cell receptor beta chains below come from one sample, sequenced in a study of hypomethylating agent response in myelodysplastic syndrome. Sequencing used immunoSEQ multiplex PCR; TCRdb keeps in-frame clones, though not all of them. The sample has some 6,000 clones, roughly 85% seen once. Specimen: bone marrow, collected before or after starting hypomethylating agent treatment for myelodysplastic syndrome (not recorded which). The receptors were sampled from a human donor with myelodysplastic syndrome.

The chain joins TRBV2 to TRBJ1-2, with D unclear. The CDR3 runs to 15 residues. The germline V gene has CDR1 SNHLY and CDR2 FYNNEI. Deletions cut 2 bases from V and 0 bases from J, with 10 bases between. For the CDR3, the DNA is TGTGCCAGCAGTGAAAGGAGTCTATCTAACTATGGCTACACCTTC. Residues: CASSERSLSNYGYTF.

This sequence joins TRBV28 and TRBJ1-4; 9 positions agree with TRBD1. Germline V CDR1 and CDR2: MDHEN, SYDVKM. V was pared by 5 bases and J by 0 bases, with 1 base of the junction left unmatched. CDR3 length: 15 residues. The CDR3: CASSTGGATNEKLFF. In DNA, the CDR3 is TGTGCCAGCAGTACAGGGGGCGCAACTAATGAAAAACTGTTTTTT. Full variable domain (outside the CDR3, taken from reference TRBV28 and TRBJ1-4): DVKVTQSSRYLVKRTGEKVFLECVQDMDHENMFWYRQDPGLGLRLIYFSYDVKMKEKGDIPEGYSVSREKKERFSLILESASTNQTSMYLCASSTGGATNEKLFFGSGTQLSVL.

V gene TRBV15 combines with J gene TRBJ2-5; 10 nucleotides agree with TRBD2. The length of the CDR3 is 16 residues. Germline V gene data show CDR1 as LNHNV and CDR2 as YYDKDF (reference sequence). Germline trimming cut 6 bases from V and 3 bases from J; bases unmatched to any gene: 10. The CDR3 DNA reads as TGTGCCACCAGGGCGTGGGACCTAGCGGGGGAAGAGACCCAGTACTTC. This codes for CATRAWDLAGEETQYF.

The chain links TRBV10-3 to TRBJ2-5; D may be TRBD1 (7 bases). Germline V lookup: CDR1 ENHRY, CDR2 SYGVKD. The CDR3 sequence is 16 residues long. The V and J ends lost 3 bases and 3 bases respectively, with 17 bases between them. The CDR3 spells CAISEGQGGVKETQYF. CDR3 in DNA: TGTGCCATCAGTGAAGGCCAGGGGGGAGTAAAAGAGACCCAGTACTTC.

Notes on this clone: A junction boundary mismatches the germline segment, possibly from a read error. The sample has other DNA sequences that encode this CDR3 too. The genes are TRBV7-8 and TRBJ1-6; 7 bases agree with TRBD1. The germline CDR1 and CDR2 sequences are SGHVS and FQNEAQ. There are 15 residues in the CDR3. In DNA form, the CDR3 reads TGCGCCAGCAGCTTATTCGGGACAGATAATTCACCCCTCCACTTT. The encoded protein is CASSLFGTDNSPLHF.

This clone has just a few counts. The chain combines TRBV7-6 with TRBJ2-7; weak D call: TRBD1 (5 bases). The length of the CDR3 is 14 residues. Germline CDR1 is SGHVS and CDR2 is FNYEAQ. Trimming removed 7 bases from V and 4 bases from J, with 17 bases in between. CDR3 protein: CASKSGPYSYEQYF. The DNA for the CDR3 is TGTGCCAGCAAATCAGGGCCCTATTCGTACGAGCAGTACTTC.

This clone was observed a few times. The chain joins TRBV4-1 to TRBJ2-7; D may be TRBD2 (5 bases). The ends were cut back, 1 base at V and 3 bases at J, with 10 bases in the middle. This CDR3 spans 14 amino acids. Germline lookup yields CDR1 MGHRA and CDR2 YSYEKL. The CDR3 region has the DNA TGCGCCAGCAGCCAAGTTGACGGGGACTACGAGCAGTACTTC. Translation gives CASSQVDGDYEQYF.

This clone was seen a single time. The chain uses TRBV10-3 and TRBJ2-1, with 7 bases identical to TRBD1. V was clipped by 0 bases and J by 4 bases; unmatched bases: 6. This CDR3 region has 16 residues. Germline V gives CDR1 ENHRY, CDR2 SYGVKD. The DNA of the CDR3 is TGTGCCATCAGTGAGTCCCGGGACAGTCTTTACAATGAGCAGTTCTTC. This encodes CAISESRDSLYNEQFF.

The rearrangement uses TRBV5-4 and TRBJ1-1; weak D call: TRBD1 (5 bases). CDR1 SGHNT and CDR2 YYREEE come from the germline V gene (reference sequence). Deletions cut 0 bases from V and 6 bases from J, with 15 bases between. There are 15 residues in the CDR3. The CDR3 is CASSLGVGELAEAFF. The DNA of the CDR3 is TGTGCCAGCAGCTTGGGGGTAGGGGAGTTGGCTGAAGCTTTCTTT.

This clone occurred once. The CDR3 protein is CATSRDKNSGVYSGANVLTF. In nucleotides, the CDR3 is TGTGCCACCAGCAGAGATAAGAATAGCGGGGTCTACTCTGGGGCCAACGTCCTGACTTTC. The V and J genes are TRBV15 and TRBJ2-6; 8 bases fit TRBD2. Trimming took 0 bases from V and 0 from J; bases not matched to a gene: 10. In germline, CDR1 is LNHNV, CDR2 YYDKDF (reference sequence). CDR3 length: 20 amino acids. Full variable domain (missing parts from reference TRBV15 and TRBJ2-6): DAMVIQNPRYQVTQFGKPVTLSCSQTLNHNVMYWYQQKSSQAPKLLFHYYDKDFNNEADTPDNFQSRRPNTSFCFLDIRSPGLGDTAMYLCATSRDKNSGVYSGANVLTFGAGSRLTVL.

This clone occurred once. For the CDR3, the DNA is TGTGCCAGTACGAGGTTACAGGGGAATCAGCCCCAGCATTTT. Encoded protein: CASTRLQGNQPQHF. The chain links TRBV19 to TRBJ1-5; 7 positions match TRBD1. CDR3 length: 14 residues. Germline CDR1 and CDR2: LNHDA and SQIVND (reference sequence). V lost 7 bases and J lost 4; bases outside the gene matches: 7.

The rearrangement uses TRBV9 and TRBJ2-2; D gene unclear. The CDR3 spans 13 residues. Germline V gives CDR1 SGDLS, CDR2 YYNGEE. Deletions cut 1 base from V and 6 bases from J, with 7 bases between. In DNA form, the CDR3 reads TGTGCCAGCAGCGTACTCGTGGCCGGGGAGCTGTTTTTT. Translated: CASSVLVAGELFF.

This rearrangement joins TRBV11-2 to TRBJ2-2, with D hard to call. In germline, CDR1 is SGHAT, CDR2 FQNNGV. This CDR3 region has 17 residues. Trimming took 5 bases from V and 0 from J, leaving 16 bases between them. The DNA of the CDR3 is TGTGCCAGCAGCCCCCGCCTGCGCGTAACGAACACCGGGGAGCTGTTTTTT. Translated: CASSPRLRVTNTGELFF.

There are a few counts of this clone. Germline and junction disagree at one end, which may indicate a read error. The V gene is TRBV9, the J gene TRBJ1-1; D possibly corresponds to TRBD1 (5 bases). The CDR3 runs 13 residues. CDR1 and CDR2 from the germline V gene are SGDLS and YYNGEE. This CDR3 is CASSPTTGTSPYF. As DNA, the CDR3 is TGTGCCAGCAGCCCCACGACCGGGACCTCGCCTTACTTT.

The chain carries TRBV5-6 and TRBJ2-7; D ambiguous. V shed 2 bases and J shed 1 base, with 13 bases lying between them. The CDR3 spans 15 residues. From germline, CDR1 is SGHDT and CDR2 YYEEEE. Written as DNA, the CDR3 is TGTGCCAGCAGCTTAGGTCAGGTGGAATCCTACGAGCAGTACTTC. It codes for CASSLGQVESYEQYF. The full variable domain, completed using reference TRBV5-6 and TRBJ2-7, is DAGVTQSPTHLIKTRGQQVTLRCSPKSGHDTVSWYQQALGQGPQFIFQYYEEEERQRGNFPDRFSGHQFPNYSSELNVNALLLGDSALYLCASSLGQVESYEQYFGPGTRLTVT.

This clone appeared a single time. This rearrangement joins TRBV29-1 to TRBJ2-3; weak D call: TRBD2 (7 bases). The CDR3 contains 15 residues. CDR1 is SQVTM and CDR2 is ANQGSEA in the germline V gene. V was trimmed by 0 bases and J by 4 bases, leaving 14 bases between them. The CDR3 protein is CSVEENREGPDTQYF. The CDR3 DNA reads TGCAGCGTTGAAGAGAACAGGGAGGGACCAGATACGCAGTATTTT.

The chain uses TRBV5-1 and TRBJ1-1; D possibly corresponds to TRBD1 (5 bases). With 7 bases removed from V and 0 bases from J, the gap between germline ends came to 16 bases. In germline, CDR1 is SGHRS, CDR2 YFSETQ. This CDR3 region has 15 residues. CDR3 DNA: TGCGCCAGCGGGGGGGACGGACGCATGAACACTGAAGCTTTCTTT. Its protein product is CASGGDGRMNTEAFF.

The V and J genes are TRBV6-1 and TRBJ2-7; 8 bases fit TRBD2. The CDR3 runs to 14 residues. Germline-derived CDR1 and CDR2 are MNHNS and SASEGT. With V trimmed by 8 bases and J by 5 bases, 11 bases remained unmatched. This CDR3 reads CASANGGARNEQYF. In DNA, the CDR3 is TGTGCCAGCGCAAACGGGGGGGCCAGGAACGAGCAGTACTTC.

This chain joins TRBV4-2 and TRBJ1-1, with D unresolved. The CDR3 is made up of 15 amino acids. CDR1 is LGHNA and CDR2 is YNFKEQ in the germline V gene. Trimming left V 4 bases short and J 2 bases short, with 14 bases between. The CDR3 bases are TGTGCCAGCAGCCCCAATTTTGTGGAAAACACTGAAGCTTTCTTT. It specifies CASSPNFVENTEAFF.

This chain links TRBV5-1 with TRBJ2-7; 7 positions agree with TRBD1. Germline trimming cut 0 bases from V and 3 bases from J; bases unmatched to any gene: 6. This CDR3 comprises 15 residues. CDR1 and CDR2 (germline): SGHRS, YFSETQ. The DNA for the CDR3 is TGCGCCAGCAGCTTGGGTGGGACAGCGAGCTACGAGCAGTACTTC. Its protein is CASSLGGTASYEQYF.